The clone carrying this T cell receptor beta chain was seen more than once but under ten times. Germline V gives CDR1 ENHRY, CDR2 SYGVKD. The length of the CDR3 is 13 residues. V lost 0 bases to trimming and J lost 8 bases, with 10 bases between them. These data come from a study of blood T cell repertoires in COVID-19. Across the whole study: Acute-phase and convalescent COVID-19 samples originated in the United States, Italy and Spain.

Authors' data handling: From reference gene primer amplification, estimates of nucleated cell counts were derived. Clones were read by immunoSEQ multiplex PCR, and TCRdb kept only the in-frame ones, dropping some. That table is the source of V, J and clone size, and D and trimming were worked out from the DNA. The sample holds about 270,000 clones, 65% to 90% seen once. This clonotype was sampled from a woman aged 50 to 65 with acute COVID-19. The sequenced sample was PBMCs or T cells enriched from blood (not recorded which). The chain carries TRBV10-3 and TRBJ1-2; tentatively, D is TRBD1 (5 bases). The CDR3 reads CAISESQGGGYTF. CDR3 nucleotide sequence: TGTGCCATCAGTGAGTCCCAGGGTGGCGGCTACACCTTC.